This entry lists 6 T cell receptor beta chains sequenced from one sample in a study of OX40 agonist ivuxolimab in advanced cancers. The protocol was immunoSEQ multiplex PCR, while the TCRdb copy is restricted to in-frame clones and leaves out a portion. The sample holds around 56,000 clones, approximately 80% seen once. The source material was CD4+ or CD8+ T cells sorted from blood, sampled in a trial of the OX40 agonist ivuxolimab. The origin of the receptors is an adult with an advanced solid tumor such as melanoma, head and neck, liver or kidney cancer.

The chain is built from TRBV5-1 and TRBJ2-6, with 9 bases that match TRBD1. The CDR3 totals 17 residues. Germline trimming cut 7 bases from V and 4 bases from J; bases unmatched to any gene: 12. The germline CDR1 and CDR2 sequences are SGHRS and YFSETQ. For the CDR3, the DNA is TGCGCCAGCGCCTCTAGAGGACAGGGGTCCGGGGCCAACGTCCTGACTTTC. As protein: CASASRGQGSGANVLTF.

The chain carries TRBV5-1 and TRBJ2-3; no clear D. The germline V and J ends were trimmed by 0 bases and 6 bases, with 5 bases remaining between them. CDR1 and CDR2 (germline): SGHRS, YFSETQ. The CDR3 extends over 12 amino acids. CDR3 amino acids: CASSLVPDTQYF. CDR3 coding DNA: TGCGCCAGCAGCTTGGTGCCGGATACGCAGTATTTT.

The chain uses TRBV2 and TRBJ1-2; tentative D call: TRBD1 (5 bases). The germline gives CDR1 SNHLY, CDR2 FYNNEI. Trimming cost V 6 bases and J 6 bases, with 20 bases left between them. CDR3 length: 15 residues. The CDR3 DNA reads as TGTGCCAGCAGGATACAAGGGACCCGGGGGGATGGCTACACCTTC. Translated: CASRIQGTRGDGYTF.

This chain links TRBV19 with TRBJ1-5; D may be TRBD1 (6 bases). The CDR3 length is 16 residues. V gave up 6 bases and J gave up 3 bases, with 18 bases separating them. In germline, CDR1 is LNHDA, CDR2 SQIVND (reference sequence). The CDR3: CASRYSGQNSNQPQHF. CDR3 nucleotides: TGTGCCAGTAGATACAGCGGACAGAATTCCAATCAGCCCCAGCATTTT. Together with reference TRBV19 and TRBJ1-5, the CDR3 gives the full variable domain: DGGITQSPKYLFRKEGQNVTLSCEQNLNHDAMYWYRQDPGQGLRLIYYSQIVNDFQKGDIAEGYSVSREKKESFPLTVTSAQKNPTAFYLCASRYSGQNSNQPQHFGDGTRLSIL.

This clone occurred once. The V gene is TRBV4-2, the J gene TRBJ1-5; D remains ambiguous. The germline V and J ends were trimmed by 1 base and 6 bases, with 13 bases remaining between them. Germline V gives CDR1 LGHNA, CDR2 YNFKEQ. The CDR3 spans 15 residues. The CDR3 region is CASSQATVGSQPQHF. The CDR3 DNA reads TGTGCCAGCAGCCAAGCCACAGTGGGTAGTCAGCCCCAGCATTTT.

The rearrangement joins TRBV2 to TRBJ2-5; perhaps TRBD2 as D (5 bases). The ends were cut back, 6 bases at V and 4 bases at J, with 9 bases in the middle. Germline V gene data show CDR1 as SNHLY and CDR2 as FYNNEI. The CDR3 runs to 12 residues. The CDR3 DNA sequence: TGTGCCAGCAGCCCAACTAGAGAGACCCAGTACTTC. Translated, it gives CASSPTRETQYF.